The 9 T cell receptor beta chains below were found in one sample sequenced in a study of blood T cell repertoires in COVID-19. The assay was immunoSEQ multiplex PCR, and TCRdb's table has in-frame clones only and misses some. Here the sample spans 35,000 to 50,000 clones, 70% to 90% being singletons. Sequenced input: peripheral blood. These receptors originate from a man between 60 and 70 years old with acute or convalescent COVID-19.

To note about this clone: One end of the junction varies from germline; a read error may be responsible. The chain uses TRBV12-5 and TRBJ1-6; D uncertain. CDR1 and CDR2 (germline): LGHNT, FRNRAP. The CDR3 has 12 amino acids. The CDR3 DNA sequence: TGTGCTAGTGCTTTGTTTGGGAGGGCCCTCCACTTT. Its protein is CASALFGRALHF.

The genes are TRBV30 and TRBJ1-1; TRBD1 agrees at 7 bases. Losses at the gene ends were 6 bases for V and 2 bases for J; bases not matched to a gene: 9. The CDR3 spans 14 residues. Germline loops: CDR1 GTSNPN, CDR2 SVGIG (reference sequence). CDR3 in amino acids: CACLRQGGNTEAFF. As DNA, the CDR3 is TGTGCCTGTCTTAGACAGGGAGGTAACACTGAAGCTTTCTTT.

This chain uses TRBV11-3 with TRBJ2-7; 10 bases match TRBD2. The CDR3 sequence is 17 residues long. Trimming took 0 bases from V and 1 from J; bases not matched to a gene: 6. Per germline, CDR1 SGHNT and CDR2 YENEEA. The CDR3 coding sequence is TGTGCCAGCAGCTTAGAGGCTAGCGGGGGCGTTTCCTACGAGCAGTACTTC. Translating gives CASSLEASGGVSYEQYF.

This chain links TRBV2 with TRBJ2-2, with D unclear. Germline CDR1 and CDR2: SNHLY and FYNNEI. The CDR3 is made up of 12 amino acids. V dropped 6 bases and J dropped 7 bases, with 9 bases sitting between them. The CDR3 here is CASSVLGGELFF. CDR3 DNA sequence: TGTGCCAGCAGCGTCCTCGGCGGGGAGCTGTTTTTT.

This clone has a single count. The chain is built from TRBV29-1 and TRBJ2-1; 9 nucleotides match TRBD2. The length of the CDR3 is 13 residues. Looked up from germline, CDR1 is SQVTM and CDR2 is ANQGSEA. J gave up 6 bases and V 4 bases, and 4 bases lay outside the gene matches. The CDR3 DNA reads TGCAGCGTTGGTAGCGGGGGACTCAATGAGCAGTTCTTC. Its protein is CSVGSGGLNEQFF.

This chain links TRBV7-8 with TRBJ1-5, with TRBD1 as a possible D gene (5 bases). V was clipped by 0 bases and J by 3 bases, with 15 bases between them. The CDR3 is 17 amino acids. CDR1 is SGHVS, CDR2 FQNEAQ, per germline. CDR3: CASSLARDGGVNQPQHF. The CDR3 region has the DNA TGTGCCAGCAGCTTAGCGCGGGACGGCGGGGTCAATCAGCCCCAGCATTTT.

This chain joins TRBV25-1 and TRBJ2-7, with TRBD2 matching 8 bases. The CDR3 contains 15 residues. In germline, CDR1 is MGHDK, CDR2 SYGVNS. The trim removed 8 bases at V and 4 bases at J, leaving 13 bases unmatched. The CDR3 spells CASLNPIGGGYEQYF. In nucleotides, the CDR3 is TGTGCCAGCCTCAACCCAATCGGGGGGGGGTACGAGCAGTACTTC.

The chain is built from TRBV7-8 and TRBJ1-6; 8 bases are a match to TRBD1. CDR3 length: 16 amino acids. Per germline, CDR1 SGHVS and CDR2 FQNEAQ. Unmatched junction bases numbered 9, after V lost 3 bases and J lost 8 bases. Written as DNA, the CDR3 is TGTGCCAGCAGCTTTTCCCCCAGGGGACAGGATTCACCCCTCCACTTT. This gives the protein CASSFSPRGQDSPLHF.

The CDR3 DNA reads TGCAGCGTTGCGTCAGGGGGACCCCCAGGCGGTTACGAGCAGTACTTC. It encodes CSVASGGPPGGYEQYF. The chain couples TRBV29-1 to TRBJ2-7; TRBD1 matches at 7 bases. CDR1 SQVTM and CDR2 ANQGSEA come from the germline V gene. CDR3 size: 16 residues. Trimming at V came to 4 bases and at J to 4 bases, leaving 16 bases not matched to a gene.